A single count supports the clone carrying this TCR beta chain. Its antigen is as yet unknown. The data derive from a study of T cell responses to AZD1222 COVID-19 vaccine. Points from the study as a whole: Repertoires were obtained solely post-peak T cell response. The study identified only a handful of AZD1222 recipients as seropositive at baseline. The CD4 TCRs associated with vaccination extended across spike and predominated at 160-218 and 743-854. Donors were chiefly white British, with a greater number of females, and clonal diversity was perhaps underestimated.

The germline V gene encodes CDR1 SQVTM and CDR2 ANQGSEA. V lost 4 bases, J lost 0 bases, and 3 bases lay in between. This CDR3 region has 12 residues. TCRdb's copy holds only in-frame clones and misses some; the assay was immunoSEQ multiplex PCR. The sample lists fewer than 100,000 clones, roughly 90% occurring once. The TCR sequence derives from an adult who received the AZD1222 COVID-19 vaccine. Sequences were derived from peripheral blood, sampled 28 days after the second AZD1222 dose. The chain uses TRBV29-1 and TRBJ1-4; no firm D call. The CDR3 loop is CSVASTNEKLFF. DNA of the CDR3: TGCAGCGTTGCCTCAACTAATGAAAAACTGTTTTTT.